The 18 T cell receptor beta chains below come from one sample, sequenced in a study of T cell changes during pregnancy in multiple sclerosis. Profiled with immunoSEQ multiplex PCR; TCRdb holds only in-frame clones, not every one. The table includes tens of thousands of clones, around 94% detected once. Sequencing used peripheral blood, obtained in the third trimester of pregnancy. These receptors originate from a female donor with multiple sclerosis, enrolled in a pregnancy study.

The gene calls are TRBV5-5 and TRBJ1-2; D is possibly TRBD1 (6 bases). V lost 2 bases, J lost 0 bases, and 8 bases lay in between. The CDR3 spans 14 residues. CDR1 and CDR2 from the germline V gene are SGHKS and YYEKEE (reference sequence). CDR3 nucleotide sequence: TGTGCCAGCAGCTTACGGGACACTAACTATGGCTACACCTTC. Translating gives CASSLRDTNYGYTF.

The chain links TRBV4-3 to TRBJ1-1; D is possibly TRBD1 (5 bases). The V and J ends lost 1 base and 4 bases respectively, with 10 bases between them. From germline, CDR1 is LGHNA and CDR2 YSLEER. The CDR3 has 14 amino acids. DNA of the CDR3: TGCGCCAGCAGCCAAGTATTGGGGGGCACTGAAGCTTTCTTT. Translated: CASSQVLGGTEAFF.

This chain connects TRBV4-3 to TRBJ2-7, with D maybe TRBD1 (6 bases). Germline V gene sequence: CDR1 LGHNA, CDR2 YSLEER. The CDR3 covers 15 residues. V lost 0 bases, J lost 7 bases, and 16 bases lay in between. CDR3 sequence reads: CASSQDIGTSREQYF. The CDR3 DNA is TGCGCCAGCAGCCAAGATATTGGGACATCTCGGGAGCAGTACTTC.

The chain is built from TRBV18 and TRBJ1-1; D gene unclear. The length of the CDR3 is 12 residues. V was clipped by 3 bases and J by 6 bases, with 8 bases between them. Germline values: CDR1 KGHSH, CDR2 LQKENI. The CDR3 coding sequence is TGTGCCAGCTCACCGCTTCGGGCTGAAGCTTTCTTT. Residues: CASSPLRAEAFF.

This clone occurred once. The chain is built from TRBV10-1 and TRBJ1-4, with TRBD1 matching over 10 bases. Unmatched junction bases numbered 3, after V lost 0 bases and J lost 8 bases. The germline CDR1 and CDR2 sequences are WNHNN and SYGVQD (reference sequence). The CDR3 consists of 15 residues. CDR3 bases: TGCGCCAGCAGTGAGTCCGGGACAGGGGTCGAAAAACTGTTTTTT. Residues: CASSESGTGVEKLFF.

The chain employs TRBV9 and TRBJ1-1; TRBD1 is a possible D gene (6 bases). V was trimmed by 0 bases and J by 8 bases, leaving 8 bases between them. This CDR3 contains 12 residues. Germline values: CDR1 SGDLS, CDR2 YYNGEE. The CDR3 sequence is CASSVATGEAFF. CDR3 sequence (DNA): TGTGCCAGCAGCGTAGCCACAGGGGAAGCTTTCTTT.

The chain is built from TRBV21-1 and TRBJ1-1; TRBD1 is the table's D call and was not checked against the DNA. TRBV21-1 has pseudogene status. This CDR3 is built from 17 residues. The DNA of the CDR3 is TGTGCCAGCAGCGCCAAGGATCCGGGACATTCGAACACTGAAGCTTTCTTT. This codes for CASSAKDPGHSNTEAFF.

This clone was observed a single time. This chain links TRBV5-5 with TRBJ1-5; the match to TRBD1 covers 8 bases. The ends lost 3 bases at V and 4 bases at J; junction bases unmatched: 12. The CDR3 sequence is 17 residues long. The germline V gene has CDR1 SGHKS and CDR2 YYEKEE (reference sequence). The CDR3 reads CASSWRQLTGVNQPQHF. CDR3 coding DNA: TGTGCCAGCAGCTGGAGACAATTGACAGGGGTAAATCAGCCCCAGCATTTT.

The rearrangement links TRBV27 to TRBJ2-7, with 7 nucleotides matching TRBD1. Germline V CDR1 and CDR2: MNHEY, SMNVEV (reference sequence). This CDR3 has 15 residues. V shed 5 bases, J shed 4 bases, and the junction held 11 bases outside the gene matches. The CDR3 reads CASSPEGQSRYEQYF. DNA of the CDR3: TGTGCCAGCAGTCCCGAGGGACAGAGTAGGTACGAGCAGTACTTC.

CDR3 coding DNA: TGTGCCAGCAGGGGCGGGGCCGGGGAGCTGTTTTTT. Protein product: CASRGGAGELFF. This chain links TRBV11-1 with TRBJ2-2, with D maybe TRBD2 (6 bases). Per the germline V gene, CDR1 is SGHAT and CDR2 is FQDESV (reference sequence). V was clipped by 6 bases and J by 6 bases, with 8 bases between them. This CDR3 has 12 amino acids.

This clone appeared a single time. This CDR3 is CASSEEGGTGELFF. The DNA of the CDR3 is TGTGCCAGCAGTGAAGAAGGGGGTACCGGGGAGCTGTTTTTT. The V gene is TRBV6-1, the J gene TRBJ2-2, with D possibly being TRBD1 (6 bases). The ends were cut back, 1 base at V and 5 bases at J, with 8 bases in the middle. This CDR3 has 14 residues. In germline, CDR1 is MNHNS, CDR2 SASEGT.

The J gene is TRBJ1-2, the V gene TRBV28, with 8 bases lining up with TRBD1. The germline CDR1 and CDR2 sequences are MDHEN and SYDVKM. V shed 4 bases, J shed 5 bases, and the junction held 12 bases outside the gene matches. This CDR3 spans 16 amino acids. CDR3 in DNA: TGTGCCAGCAGTTCAGCCGGGACAGGAACACAGTATGGCTACACCTTC. It translates to CASSSAGTGTQYGYTF.

With regard to this clone: Other DNA sequences from this sample encode an identical CDR3 as well. The chain combines TRBV20-1 with TRBJ1-1; D call uncertain. The V end was cut by 1 base, the J end by 5 bases, with 5 bases between. Germline values: CDR1 DFQATT, CDR2 SNEGSKA (reference sequence). The CDR3 is 11 amino acids. The CDR3 spells CSARGGTEAFF. The CDR3 bases are TGCAGTGCTAGAGGAGGGACTGAAGCTTTCTTT.

The CDR3 nucleotides are TGTGCCAGCAGCTTAGAGTCCAACGGGGAGCAGTTCTTC. Translating gives CASSLESNGEQFF. The chain employs TRBV13 and TRBJ2-1; no reliable D call. This CDR3 spans 13 amino acids. V dropped 1 base and J dropped 10 bases, with 11 bases sitting between them. CDR1 and CDR2 from the germline V gene are PRHDT and FYEKMQ (reference sequence).

The chain recombines TRBV2 with TRBJ2-1; 8 bases line up with TRBD1. Trimming took 3 bases from V and 5 from J; bases not matched to a gene: 9. Germline-derived CDR1 and CDR2 are SNHLY and FYNNEI. CDR3 size: 16 residues. The CDR3 DNA sequence: TGTGCCAGCAGTGAGGTAACAGGGGGAAGGAACAATGAGCAGTTCTTC. Its translation is CASSEVTGGRNNEQFF.

The chain joins TRBV4-3 to TRBJ1-4, with unresolved D. Trimming left V 1 base short and J 6 bases short, with 18 bases between. The germline gives CDR1 LGHNA, CDR2 YSLEER. The CDR3 loop spans 17 amino acids. The chain's CDR3 is CASSQVESGVVDEKLFF. CDR3 DNA sequence: TGCGCCAGCAGCCAAGTGGAAAGCGGGGTCGTCGATGAAAAACTGTTTTTT.

The chain combines TRBV10-2 with TRBJ2-5, with D possibly TRBD2 on 5 matching bases. Germline V gene data show CDR1 as WSHSY and CDR2 as SAAADI. V was trimmed by 10 bases and J by 2 bases, leaving 14 bases between them. The CDR3 consists of 13 residues. CDR3 in DNA: TGCGCCATCTCTAGCAGCGGACAAGAGACCCAGTACTTC. Amino acid sequence: CAISSSGQETQYF.

Only one count was recorded for this clone. The genes are TRBV15 and TRBJ2-1; D is perhaps TRBD2 (6 bases). The length of the CDR3 is 12 residues. Germline CDR1 reads LNHNV; CDR2 reads YYDKDF (reference sequence). V lost 7 bases and J 7 bases, leaving 11 bases between the germline ends. Here the CDR3 reads CATTTSLNEQFF. CDR3 DNA: TGTGCCACCACCACTAGCCTAAATGAGCAGTTCTTC.